This T cell receptor beta chain derives from a study of T cells after yellow fever vaccination. Study at large: SMART-Seq v4 Ultra Low Input handled preparation of low-cell-number fractions. Study-level findings and limits: The study re-detected most primary-vaccination clones after the booster (around 96% CD4, approximately 88% CD8).

By 5'RACE template switching, TCR cDNA was produced, with a universal primer site and UMIs added in the process. TCRdb re-derived calls from the 5' RACE reads in MiXCR, one entry per CDR3 protein. Among just under 600,000 distinct CDR3 sequences listed, roughly 12% were seen once. The V end lost 5 bases, the J end lost 7 bases, and 9 bases lay between the germline ends. In germline, CDR1 is ENHRY, CDR2 SYGVKD. The CDR3 runs to 12 residues. On this clonotype itself: Its antigen remains unknown.

The V and J genes are TRBV10-3 and TRBJ2-1; TRBD1 is a possible D gene (5 bases). This sequence originates from a man in his thirties or forties who received the YFV17D yellow fever vaccine. The starting material was PBMCs, obtained on the day of the yellow fever booster vaccination. The CDR3 region has the DNA TGTGCCATCAGTACAGGCGGTAATGAGCAGTTCTTC. This translates into CAISTGGNEQFF.